This is a list of T cell receptor beta chains from one sample in a study of blood T cell repertoires in COVID-19. Assay used: immunoSEQ multiplex PCR; TCRdb lists only in-frame clones, some missing. The sample has about 270,000 clones, around 83% seen once; the top ten hold 4.5% to 6.5%. The specimen was peripheral blood. These receptors all come from a man older than 75 with acute or convalescent COVID-19. The CDR3 runs from the conserved cysteine through the conserved F or W. A D gene is named only where the DNA matches it firmly. A clone size is listed for some rows: how often the clone was seen (once, few, many), or a class if it is expanded.

-	TRBV19	-	TRBJ1-5	CASSIRDRYAGNQPQHF	TGTGCCAGTAGTATTCGAGACAGATATGCGGGCAATCAGCCCCAGCATTTT
TRBD1	TRBV5-1	-	TRBJ1-3	CASSIGTEAASGNTIYF	TGCGCCAGCAGCATCGGGACAGAGGCGGCCTCTGGAAACACCATATATTTT
TRBD1	TRBV4-1	-	TRBJ1-5	CASSPGDSSQYQPQHF	TGCGCCAGCAGCCCGGGGGACAGTTCGCAGTATCAGCCCCAGCATTTT
-	TRBV7-3	-	TRBJ2-3	CASSPSYKDTQYF	TGTGCCAGCAGCCCATCCTATAAAGATACGCAGTATTTT
TRBD1	TRBV11-2	-	TRBJ2-5	CASSLVGRQGAETQYF	TGTGCCAGCAGCTTAGTTGGCCGACAGGGGGCAGAGACCCAGTACTTC
-	TRBV19	-	TRBJ1-1	CASTMTGNTEAFF	TGTGCCAGTACCATGACAGGGAACACTGAAGCTTTCTTT
TRBD1	TRBV19	-	TRBJ1-1	CASSRDRAAEAFF	TGTGCCAGTAGCCGGGACAGGGCTGCTGAAGCTTTCTTT
-	TRBV4-2	once	TRBJ2-5	CASSQDLVQETQYF	TGTGCCAGCAGCCAAGATTTAGTCCAAGAGACCCAGTACTTC
-	TRBV5-1	few	TRBJ1-4	CASSLSGDPNEKLFF	TGCGCCAGCAGCCTCTCAGGGGACCCTAATGAAAAACTGTTTTTT
-	TRBV5-5	-	TRBJ1-3	CASSPTVGAGNTIYF	TGTGCCAGCAGCCCTACCGTCGGGGCTGGAAACACCATATATTTT
-	TRBV7-2	-	TRBJ1-2	CASSSMKGNYGYTF	TGTGCCAGCAGCTCGATGAAGGGGAACTATGGCTACACCTTC
-	TRBV7-2	-	TRBJ1-1	CASSLRQNTEAFF	TGTGCCAGCAGCTTAAGACAGAACACTGAAGCTTTCTTT
-	TRBV2	-	TRBJ2-7	CASSGGSLWYEQYF	TGTGCCAGCAGTGGGGGCAGCCTTTGGTACGAGCAGTACTTC
TRBD2	TRBV7-9	-	TRBJ2-4	CASSPGVSRGGPLYIQYF	TGTGCCAGCAGCCCCGGGGTATCTCGGGGGGGGCCTTTGTACATTCAGTACTTC
-	TRBV23-1	-	TRBJ2-5	CASSPGVGETQYF	TGCGCCAGCAGCCCAGGGGTAGGGGAGACCCAGTACTTC
TRBD1	TRBV28	-	TRBJ1-5	CASSIQGAGGQPQHF	TGTGCCAGCAGCATACAGGGGGCCGGAGGTCAGCCCCAGCATTTT
TRBD1	TRBV14	-	TRBJ2-7	CASSPHPTGDYEQYF	TGTGCCAGCAGCCCGCACCCCACAGGGGACTACGAGCAGTACTTC